A selection of T cell receptor beta chains follows, all from one sample in a study of CD8+CD57+ T cells in acquired aplastic anemia. TCRdb called the reads again in MiXCR, with one record for every CDR3 protein. The sample consists of roughly 250,000 distinct CDR3 sequences, around 82% of them appearing once. The specimen was sorted CD4+, CD8+, or CD8+CD57+ T cells (not recorded which) from PBMCs. The receptors were gathered from a human donor with aplastic anemia. Each CDR3 is given without its conserved first and last residue.

j_call v_call cdr3_aa
TRBJ2-3 TRBV7-8 ASSLGGGPNTQ
TRBJ1-1 TRBV19 ASKMNTEAF
TRBJ2-6 TRBV24-1 ASSPRSSGVDVLT
TRBJ2-5 TRBV9 ASSGGSSTQYFD
TRBJ2-7 TRBV6-6 ASSERGSYEQY
TRBJ1-4 TRBV7-2 ASSSWEGHNEKLF
TRBJ2-3 TRBV7-8 ASGLGGAPEQY
TRBJ2-3 TRBV7-2 ASSLAGGAEDGADTQY
TRBJ2-1 TRBV7-8 ASSLAGGPDPL
TRBJ1-5 TRBV24-1 ATRGPYSNQPQH
TRBJ2-1 TRBV7-9 ASSRSPGAEEF
TRBJ1-4 TRBV11-1 ASGGTPGEQINEKLF
TRBJ2-5 TRBV7-8 ASNRAGSTQFTQY
TRBJ2-7 TRBV9 ASSYVGGHDEQY
TRBJ2-1 TRBV7-9 ASSFDRSGGNDEF
TRBJ1-2 TRBV7-3 ASSLARVRGKT
TRBJ1-1 TRBV19 ASSITGLDTEAF